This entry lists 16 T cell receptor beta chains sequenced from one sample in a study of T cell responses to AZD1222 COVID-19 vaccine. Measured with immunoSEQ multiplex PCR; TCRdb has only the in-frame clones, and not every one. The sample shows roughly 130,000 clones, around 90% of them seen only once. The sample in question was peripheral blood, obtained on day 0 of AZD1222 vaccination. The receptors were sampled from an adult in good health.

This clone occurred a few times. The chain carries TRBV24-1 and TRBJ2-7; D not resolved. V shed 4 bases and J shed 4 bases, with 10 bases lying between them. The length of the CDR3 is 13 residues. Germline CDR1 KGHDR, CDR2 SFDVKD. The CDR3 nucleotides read TGTGCCACCAGTGAGCCAGACGGGTACGAGCAGTACTTC. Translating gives CATSEPDGYEQYF.

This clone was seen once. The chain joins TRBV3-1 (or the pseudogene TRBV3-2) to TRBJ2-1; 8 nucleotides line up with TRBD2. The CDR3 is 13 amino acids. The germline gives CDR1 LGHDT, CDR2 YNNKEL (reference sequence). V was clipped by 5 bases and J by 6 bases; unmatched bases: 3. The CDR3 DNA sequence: TGTGCCAGCAGCTCGGGGGGGATCAATGAGCAGTTCTTC. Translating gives CASSSGGINEQFF.

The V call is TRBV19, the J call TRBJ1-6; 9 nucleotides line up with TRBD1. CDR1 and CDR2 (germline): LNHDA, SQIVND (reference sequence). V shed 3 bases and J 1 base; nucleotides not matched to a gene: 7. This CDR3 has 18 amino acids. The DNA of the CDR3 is TGTGCCAGTAGTATTCGGGGGACAGGGACGTCCTATAATTCACCCCTCCACTTT. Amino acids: CASSIRGTGTSYNSPLHF.

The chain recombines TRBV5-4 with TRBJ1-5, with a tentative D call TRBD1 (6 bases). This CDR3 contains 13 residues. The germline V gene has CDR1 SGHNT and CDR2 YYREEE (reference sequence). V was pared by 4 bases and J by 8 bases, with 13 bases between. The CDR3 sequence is CASSPAGAKPQHF. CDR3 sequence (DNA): TGTGCCAGCAGCCCCGCAGGGGCCAAGCCCCAGCATTTT. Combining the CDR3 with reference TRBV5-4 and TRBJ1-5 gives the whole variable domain ETGVTQSPTHLIKTRGQQVTLRCSSQSGHNTVSWYQQALGQGPQFIFQYYREEENGRGNFPPRFSGLQFPNYSSELNVNALELDDSALYLCASSPAGAKPQHFGDGTRLSIL.

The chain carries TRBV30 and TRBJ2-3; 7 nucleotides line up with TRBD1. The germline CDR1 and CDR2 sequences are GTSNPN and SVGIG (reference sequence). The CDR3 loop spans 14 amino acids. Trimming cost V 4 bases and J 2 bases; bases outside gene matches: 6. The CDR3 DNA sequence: TGTGCCTGGAAAAAGGGGGCCTACACAGATACGCAGTATTTT. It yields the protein CAWKKGAYTDTQYF.

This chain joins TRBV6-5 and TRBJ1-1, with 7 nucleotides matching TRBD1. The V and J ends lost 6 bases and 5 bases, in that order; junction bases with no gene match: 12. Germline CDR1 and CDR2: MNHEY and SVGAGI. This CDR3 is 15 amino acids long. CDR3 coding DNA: TGTGCCAGCAGACACCACAGGGGCCAAGAAACTGAAGCTTTCTTT. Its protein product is CASRHHRGQETEAFF.

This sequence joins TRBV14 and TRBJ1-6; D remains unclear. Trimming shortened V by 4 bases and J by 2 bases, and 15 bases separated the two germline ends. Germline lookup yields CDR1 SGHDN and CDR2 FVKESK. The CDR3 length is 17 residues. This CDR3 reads CASSPDWGRTYNSPLHF. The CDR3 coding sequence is TGTGCCAGCAGCCCGGACTGGGGAAGAACCTATAATTCACCCCTCCACTTT.

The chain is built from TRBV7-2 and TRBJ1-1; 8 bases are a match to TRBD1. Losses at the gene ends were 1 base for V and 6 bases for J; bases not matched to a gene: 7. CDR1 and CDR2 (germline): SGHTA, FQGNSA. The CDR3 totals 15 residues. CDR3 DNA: TGTGCCAGCAGCTTAGAGGCAGGGGGCGCGTCTGAAGCTTTCTTT. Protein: CASSLEAGGASEAFF.

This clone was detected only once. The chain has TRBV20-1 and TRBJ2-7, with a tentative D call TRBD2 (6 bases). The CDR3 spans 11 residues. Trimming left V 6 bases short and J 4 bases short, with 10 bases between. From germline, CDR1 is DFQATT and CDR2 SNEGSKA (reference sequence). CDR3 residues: CSAPRGYEQYF. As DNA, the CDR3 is TGCAGTGCCCCTCGGGGGTACGAGCAGTACTTC.

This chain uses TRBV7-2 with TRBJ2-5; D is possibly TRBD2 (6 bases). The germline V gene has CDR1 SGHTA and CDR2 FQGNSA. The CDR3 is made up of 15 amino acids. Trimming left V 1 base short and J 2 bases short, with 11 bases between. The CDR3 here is CASSLGGLTQETQYF. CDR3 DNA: TGTGCCAGCAGCTTAGGGGGACTCACGCAAGAGACCCAGTACTTC.

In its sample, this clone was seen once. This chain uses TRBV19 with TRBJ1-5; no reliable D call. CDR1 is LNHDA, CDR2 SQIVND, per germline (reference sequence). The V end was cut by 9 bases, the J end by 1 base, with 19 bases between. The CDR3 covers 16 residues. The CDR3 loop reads CASRGVEYRSNQPQHF. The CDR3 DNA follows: TGTGCCAGCCGCGGGGTGGAATACCGGAGCAATCAGCCCCAGCATTTT. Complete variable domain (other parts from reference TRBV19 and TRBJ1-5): DGGITQSPKYLFRKEGQNVTLSCEQNLNHDAMYWYRQDPGQGLRLIYYSQIVNDFQKGDIAEGYSVSREKKESFPLTVTSAQKNPTAFYLCASRGVEYRSNQPQHFGDGTRLSIL.

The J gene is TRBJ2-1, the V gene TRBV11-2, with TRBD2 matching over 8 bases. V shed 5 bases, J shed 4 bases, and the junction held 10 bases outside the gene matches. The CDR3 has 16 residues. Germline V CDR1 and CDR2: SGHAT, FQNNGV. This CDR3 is CASSPGGAGGYNEQFF. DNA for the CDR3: TGTGCCAGCAGCCCCGGGGGGGCGGGGGGATACAATGAGCAGTTCTTC.

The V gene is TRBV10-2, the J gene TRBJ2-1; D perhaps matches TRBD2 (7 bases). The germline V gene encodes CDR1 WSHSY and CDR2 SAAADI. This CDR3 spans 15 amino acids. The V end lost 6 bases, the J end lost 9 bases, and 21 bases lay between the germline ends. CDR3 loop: CASSPESGGLREQFF. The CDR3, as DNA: TGCGCCAGCAGCCCCGAGTCGGGGGGCCTACGTGAGCAGTTCTTC.

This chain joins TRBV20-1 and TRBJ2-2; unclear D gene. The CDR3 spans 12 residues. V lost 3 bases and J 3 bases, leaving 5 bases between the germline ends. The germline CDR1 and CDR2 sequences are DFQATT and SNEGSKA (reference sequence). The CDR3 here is CSASGDTGELFF. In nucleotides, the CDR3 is TGCAGTGCTAGTGGTGACACCGGGGAGCTGTTTTTT.

The CDR3 bases are TGCGCCAGCCCCTCGCATAGCAGGGTTAACACTGAAGCTTTCTTT. Its protein product is CASPSHSRVNTEAFF. The rearrangement uses TRBV23-1 and TRBJ1-1; the D gene is possibly TRBD1 (5 bases). TRBV23-1 falls under the ORF class, with uncertain function. The V end was cut by 8 bases, the J end by 2 bases, with 18 bases between. The CDR3 sequence is 15 residues long.

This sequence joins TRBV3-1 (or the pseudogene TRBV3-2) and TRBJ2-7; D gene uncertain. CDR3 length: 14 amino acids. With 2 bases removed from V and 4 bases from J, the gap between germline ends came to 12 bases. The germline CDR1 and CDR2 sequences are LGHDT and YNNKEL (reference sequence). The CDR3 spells CASSQSLNPYEQYF. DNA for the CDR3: TGTGCCAGCAGCCAAAGCCTAAATCCGTACGAGCAGTACTTC.